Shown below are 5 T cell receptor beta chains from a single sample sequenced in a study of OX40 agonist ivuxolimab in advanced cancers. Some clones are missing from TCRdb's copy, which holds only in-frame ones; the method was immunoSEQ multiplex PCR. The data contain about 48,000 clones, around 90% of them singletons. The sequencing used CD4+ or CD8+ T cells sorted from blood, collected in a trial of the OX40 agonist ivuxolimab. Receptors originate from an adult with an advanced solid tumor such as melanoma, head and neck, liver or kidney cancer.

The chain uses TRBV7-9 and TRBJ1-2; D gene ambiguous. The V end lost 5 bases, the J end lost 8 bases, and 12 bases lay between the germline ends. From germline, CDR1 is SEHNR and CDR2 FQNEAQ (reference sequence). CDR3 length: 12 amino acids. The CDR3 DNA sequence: TGTGCCAGCAGCCCCGGGCGGGCGGGCTACACCTTC. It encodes CASSPGRAGYTF.

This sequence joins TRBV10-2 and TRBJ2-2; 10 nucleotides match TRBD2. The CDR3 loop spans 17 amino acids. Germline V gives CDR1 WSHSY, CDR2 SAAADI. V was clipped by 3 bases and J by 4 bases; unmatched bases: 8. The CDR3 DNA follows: TGCGCCAGCAGTGAATATGGACTAGCGGAGCGCACCGGGGAGCTGTTTTTT. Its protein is CASSEYGLAERTGELFF.

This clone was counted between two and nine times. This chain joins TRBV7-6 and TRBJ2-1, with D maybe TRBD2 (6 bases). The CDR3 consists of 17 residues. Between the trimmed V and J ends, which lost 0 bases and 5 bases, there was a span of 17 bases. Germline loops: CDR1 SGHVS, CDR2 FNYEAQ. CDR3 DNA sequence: TGTGCCAGCAGCTTAGCGCGAGGAGGGTTCCCTAACAATGAGCAGTTCTTC. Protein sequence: CASSLARGGFPNNEQFF.

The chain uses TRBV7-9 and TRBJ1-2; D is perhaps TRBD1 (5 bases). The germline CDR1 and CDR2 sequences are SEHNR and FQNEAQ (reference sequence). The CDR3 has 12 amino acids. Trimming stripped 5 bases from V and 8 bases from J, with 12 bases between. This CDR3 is CASSPGPLGYTF. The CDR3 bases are TGTGCCAGCAGCCCGGGACCCCTAGGCTACACCTTC.

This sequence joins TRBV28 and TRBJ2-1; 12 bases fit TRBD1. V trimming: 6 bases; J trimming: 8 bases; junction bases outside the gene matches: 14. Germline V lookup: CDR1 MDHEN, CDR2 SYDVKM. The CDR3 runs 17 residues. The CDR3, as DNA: TGTGCCAGCAGCTCCCCCCGCCGGGACAGGGGGCAGGATGAGCAGTTCTTC. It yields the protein CASSSPRRDRGQDEQFF.